These 24 T cell receptor beta chains were sequenced from one sample in a study of T cell responses to AZD1222 COVID-19 vaccine. Assay used: immunoSEQ multiplex PCR; TCRdb lists only in-frame clones, some missing. The table records more than 85,000 clones, approximately 90% of them present only once. The sample was peripheral blood, taken on day 0 of AZD1222 vaccination. The receptor source for this set is an adult in good health.

The V call is TRBV5-1, the J call TRBJ2-5; tentatively, D is TRBD2 (5 bases). The germline CDR1 and CDR2 sequences are SGHRS and YFSETQ. Trimming removed 7 bases at V and 2 bases at J, with 12 bases between. The CDR3 length is 13 residues. The CDR3 sequence: CASGRDSQETQYF. CDR3 coding DNA: TGCGCCAGCGGCCGGGATTCACAAGAGACCCAGTACTTC.

The chain combines TRBV9 with TRBJ1-6, with unresolved D. V lost 0 bases, J lost 12 bases, and 13 bases lay in between. Germline V CDR1 and CDR2: SGDLS, YYNGEE. The CDR3 is 14 residues long. The CDR3 DNA reads TGTGCCAGCAGCGTAGGAGACGGGATCGGACCCCTCCACTTT. Encoded protein: CASSVGDGIGPLHF.

This chain's CDR3 is CAWSVRGGYTF. The CDR3, as DNA: TGTGCCTGGAGTGTAAGGGGAGGCTACACCTTC. The rearrangement joins TRBV30 to TRBJ1-2, with a tentative D call TRBD1 (5 bases). V was pared by 0 bases and J by 8 bases, with 7 bases between. The CDR3 sequence is 11 residues long. Germline V gene data show CDR1 as GTSNPN and CDR2 as SVGIG (reference sequence). The full variable domain, rest sourced from reference TRBV30 and TRBJ1-2, is SQTIHQWPATLVQPVGSPLSLECTVEGTSNPNLYWYRQAAGRGLQLLFYSVGIGQISSEVPQNLSASRPQDRQFILSSKKLLLSDSGFYLCAWSVRGGYTFGSGTRLTVV.

The chain is built from TRBV5-1 and TRBJ1-1, with 8 bases aligning to TRBD1. Germline loops: CDR1 SGHRS, CDR2 YFSETQ. Trimming at V came to 4 bases and at J to 0 bases, leaving 2 bases not matched to a gene. This CDR3 contains 14 residues. The CDR3 region has the DNA TGCGCCAGCAGCACGGACAGGGTGAACACTGAAGCTTTCTTT. Amino acid sequence: CASSTDRVNTEAFF.

This sequence joins TRBV5-5 and TRBJ1-2; 7 bases are shared with TRBD1. CDR3 length: 16 residues. The V gene's germline CDR1 is SGHKS and CDR2 YYEKEE (reference sequence). V gave up 0 bases and J gave up 2 bases; unmatched junction bases: 7. CDR3 bases: TGTGCCAGCAGCTTGGGGCCGAAGGGGGCGAACTATGGCTACACCTTC. It specifies CASSLGPKGANYGYTF.

The chain recombines TRBV19 with TRBJ1-4; 9 positions match TRBD1. The junction had 5 bases not matched to a gene; V was cut back by 6 bases and J by 3 bases. Germline V gene lookup returns CDR1 LNHDA and CDR2 SQIVND (reference sequence). The CDR3 extends over 15 amino acids. The CDR3 loop reads CASRTTGGSNEKLFF. The CDR3 coding sequence is TGTGCCAGTAGGACTACAGGGGGCTCTAATGAAAAACTGTTTTTT.

The chain uses TRBV6-2 or TRBV6-3 and TRBJ2-7, with D unclear. Trimming stripped 0 bases from V and 5 bases from J, with 8 bases between. CDR1 and CDR2 (germline): MNHEY, SVGEGT. This CDR3 has 13 amino acids. CDR3 residues: CASSYSNFDEQYF. The DNA of the CDR3 is TGTGCCAGCAGTTACTCGAATTTCGACGAGCAGTACTTC.

The chain carries TRBV19 and TRBJ1-1; D is uncertain. The CDR3 spans 13 residues. V lost 7 bases to trimming and J lost 0 bases, with 9 bases between them. Germline CDR1 reads LNHDA; CDR2 reads SQIVND (reference sequence). As DNA, the CDR3 is TGTGCCAGTACCCCTCGTTTGAACACTGAAGCTTTCTTT. Its translation is CASTPRLNTEAFF.

J is TRBJ1-2 and V is TRBV12-3 or TRBV12-4; 8 bases map to TRBD1. There are 13 residues in the CDR3. Trimming cost V 7 bases and J 8 bases; bases outside gene matches: 9. CDR3 in amino acids: CASTLQGAKGYTF. For the CDR3, the DNA is TGTGCCAGCACGCTCCAGGGGGCTAAGGGCTACACCTTC.

The chain combines TRBV28 with TRBJ1-2; D perhaps matches TRBD1 (6 bases). Germline assignment: CDR1 MDHEN and CDR2 SYDVKM. The CDR3 runs 15 residues. Trimming shortened V by 6 bases and J by 5 bases, and 19 bases separated the two germline ends. In DNA form, the CDR3 reads TGTGCCAGCAGGCCCGACACAGGGTGGGGGTATGGCTACACCTTC. Its translation: CASRPDTGWGYGYTF.

The gene calls are TRBV3-1 (or the pseudogene TRBV3-2) and TRBJ2-2, with 7 bases lining up with TRBD2. Losses at the gene ends were 5 bases for V and 6 bases for J; bases not matched to a gene: 12. The germline CDR1 and CDR2 sequences are LGHDT and YNNKEL (reference sequence). The length of the CDR3 is 16 residues. CDR3 nucleotides: TGTGCCAGCAGCTCTACGGGACTACCCCCTCCCGGGGAGCTGTTTTTT. This gives the protein CASSSTGLPPPGELFF.

This clone has a handful of counts. The chain has TRBV7-9 and TRBJ1-2; D not resolved. CDR1 and CDR2 (germline): SEHNR, FQNEAQ (reference sequence). This CDR3 comprises 14 residues. Trimming took 1 base from V and 7 from J, leaving 13 bases between them. CDR3 coding DNA: TGTGCCAGCAGCTTAGAATCGGAGAGGAGTGGCTACACCTTC. Translating gives CASSLESERSGYTF.

The chain recombines TRBV15 with TRBJ2-3; D may be TRBD2 (5 bases). The germline V and J ends were trimmed by 9 bases and 4 bases, with 17 bases remaining between them. The CDR3 length is 14 residues. Per the germline V gene, CDR1 is LNHNV and CDR2 is YYDKDF (reference sequence). This CDR3 reads CATRREGRPDTQYF. The CDR3 nucleotides are TGTGCCACGAGACGAGAGGGAAGACCAGATACGCAGTATTTT.

This rearrangement joins TRBV7-9 to TRBJ2-7, with D perhaps matching TRBD1 (6 bases). This CDR3 comprises 14 residues. Germline lookup yields CDR1 SEHNR and CDR2 FQNEAQ (reference sequence). Trimming shortened V by 1 base and J by 5 bases, and 12 bases separated the two germline ends. CDR3 nucleotides: TGTGCCAGCAGCTTAGTCTCAGGGGTGGACGAGCAGTACTTC. Translation: CASSLVSGVDEQYF.

V gene TRBV7-2 combines with J gene TRBJ1-1, with unresolved D. Looked up from germline, CDR1 is SGHTA and CDR2 is FQGNSA. The CDR3 spans 12 residues. The V gene lost 5 bases and the J gene lost 6 bases, with 10 bases spanning the gap. In DNA, the CDR3 is TGTGCCAGCAGCCGGGCCAGCGCTGAAGCTTTCTTT. Protein: CASSRASAEAFF.

The V call is TRBV5-1, the J call TRBJ2-7; 11 bases map to TRBD2. Germline trimming cut 4 bases from V and 0 bases from J; bases unmatched to any gene: 12. Germline CDR1 SGHRS, CDR2 YFSETQ. CDR3 length equals 18 residues. This chain's CDR3 is CASSPLLAGVPPSYEQYF. CDR3 DNA: TGCGCCAGCAGCCCATTACTAGCGGGAGTTCCCCCCTCCTACGAGCAGTACTTC. Variable domain in full (rest from reference TRBV5-1 and TRBJ2-7): KAGVTQTPRYLIKTRGQQVTLSCSPISGHRSVSWYQQTPGQGLQFLFEYFSETQRNKGNFPGRFSGRQFSNSRSEMNVSTLELGDSALYLCASSPLLAGVPPSYEQYFGPGTRLTVT.

This chain connects TRBV25-1 to TRBJ1-1; D is uncertain. This CDR3 spans 14 amino acids. V dropped 4 bases and J dropped 2 bases, with 11 bases sitting between them. CDR1 and CDR2 (germline): MGHDK, SYGVNS. Written as DNA, the CDR3 is TGTGCCAGCAGTGCGGAGACCGTAAACACTGAAGCTTTCTTT. Amino acid sequence: CASSAETVNTEAFF.

The CDR3, as DNA: TGTGCCAGCAGCCCCGGGGGAGGATTGAACACTGAAGCTTTCTTT. It specifies CASSPGGGLNTEAFF. The rearrangement uses TRBV7-3 and TRBJ1-1; TRBD1 is a possible D gene (5 bases). The V end lost 5 bases, the J end lost 0 bases, and 13 bases lay between the germline ends. CDR1 SGHTA and CDR2 FQGTGA come from the germline V gene. The CDR3 length is 15 residues.

The chain recombines TRBV7-2 with TRBJ1-1, with no clear D. V dropped 5 bases and J dropped 4 bases, with 5 bases sitting between them. This CDR3 has 11 residues. Per the germline V gene, CDR1 is SGHTA and CDR2 is FQGNSA. The CDR3 DNA follows: TGTGCCAGCAGCAGGGTCACTGAAGCTTTCTTT. Translated, it gives CASSRVTEAFF.

The chain uses TRBV2 and TRBJ1-5; D is perhaps TRBD1 (5 bases). Germline CDR1 SNHLY, CDR2 FYNNEI. The CDR3 is 15 amino acids. V was clipped by 2 bases and J by 4 bases, with 12 bases between them. The CDR3 spells CASSEYLGLNQPQHF. As DNA, the CDR3 is TGTGCCAGCAGTGAATATCTGGGGCTTAATCAGCCCCAGCATTTT.

The DNA of the CDR3 is TGTGCCACCAGTGGTAGGGACCACGAGCAGTACTTC. This gives the protein CATSGRDHEQYF. V is TRBV24-1 and J is TRBJ2-7; D possibly matches TRBD1 or TRBD2 (5 bases each). Germline values: CDR1 KGHDR, CDR2 SFDVKD. CDR3 size: 12 residues. V was pared by 5 bases and J by 5 bases, with 9 bases between.

The rearrangement links TRBV19 to TRBJ1-2; 7 bases are a match to TRBD1. The CDR3 sequence is 16 residues long. Germline CDR1 and CDR2: LNHDA and SQIVND (reference sequence). The ends lost 9 bases at V and 7 bases at J; junction bases unmatched: 20. The DNA for the CDR3 is TGTGCCAGCCGAACAAATACACAGGGGACCGGGCTTGGCTACACCTTC. Its translation: CASRTNTQGTGLGYTF. The full variable domain, its missing parts supplied by reference TRBV19 and TRBJ1-2, is DGGITQSPKYLFRKEGQNVTLSCEQNLNHDAMYWYRQDPGQGLRLIYYSQIVNDFQKGDIAEGYSVSREKKESFPLTVTSAQKNPTAFYLCASRTNTQGTGLGYTFGSGTRLTVV.

The V call is TRBV3-1 (or the pseudogene TRBV3-2), the J call TRBJ1-5; 8 bases are a match to TRBD1. CDR1 is LGHDT and CDR2 is YNNKEL in the germline V gene (reference sequence). The CDR3 totals 16 residues. The V segment lost 1 base and the J segment 6 bases; nucleotides outside the gene matches: 8. In nucleotides, the CDR3 is TGTGCCAGCAGCCAAGGTTATGGACAGGGAGTTCAGCCCCAGCATTTT. This sequence encodes CASSQGYGQGVQPQHF.

In its sample, this clone was seen once. This chain uses TRBV29-1 with TRBJ2-5; the match to TRBD2 covers 7 bases. V gave up 3 bases and J gave up 3 bases; unmatched junction bases: 10. This CDR3 spans 15 amino acids. The V gene's germline CDR1 is SQVTM and CDR2 ANQGSEA. The CDR3 region has the DNA TGCAGCGTTGATGGTACGGCGGGGAGGGAAGAGACCCAGTACTTC. As protein: CSVDGTAGREETQYF.